These 13 T cell receptor beta chains were sequenced from one sample in a study of blood T cell repertoires in COVID-19. This table comes from immunoSEQ multiplex PCR, and its TCRdb copy is limited to in-frame clones, with some not included. Of almost 300,000 clones in the sample, approximately 86% are singletons; the top ten hold 1% to 1.5%. The sample was peripheral blood. The receptor source for this set is a man in his 70s with acute or convalescent COVID-19.

This clone occurred once. The chain carries TRBV11-2 and TRBJ2-1; no reliable D call. Trimming stripped 5 bases from V and 0 bases from J, with 14 bases between. The germline gives CDR1 SGHAT, CDR2 FQNNGV. This CDR3 has 16 residues. The CDR3 sequence: CASSLRRELSYNEQFF. For the CDR3, the DNA is TGTGCCAGCAGCCTCAGGCGTGAGCTCTCCTACAATGAGCAGTTCTTC.

V usage is TRBV30 and J usage is TRBJ2-5; TRBD1 might be the D (6 bases). V gave up 5 bases and J gave up 1 base, with 11 bases separating them. Germline V gives CDR1 GTSNPN, CDR2 SVGIG (reference sequence). The CDR3 length is 13 residues. The CDR3 region is CAWAGQSQETQYF. Here the CDR3 DNA reads TGTGCCTGGGCTGGACAGAGCCAAGAGACCCAGTACTTC.

The chain is built from TRBV7-8 and TRBJ1-3; 10 bases match TRBD1. From germline, CDR1 is SGHVS and CDR2 FQNEAQ. V gave up 5 bases and J gave up 0 bases; unmatched junction bases: 13. The CDR3 loop spans 19 amino acids. CDR3 DNA sequence: TGTGCCAGCAGCCAAGGGTTAGGGACAGGGGCGATCTCTGGAAACACCATATATTTT. Its protein product is CASSQGLGTGAISGNTIYF.

There are a few counts of this clone. This chain connects TRBV11-2 to TRBJ2-1; TRBD1 might be the D (5 bases). The CDR3 has 17 amino acids. V dropped 2 bases and J dropped 5 bases, with 19 bases sitting between them. The V gene's germline CDR1 is SGHAT and CDR2 FQNNGV. DNA of the CDR3: TGTGCCAGCAGCTTATATTCCCCTCGACAGTCCAACAATGAGCAGTTCTTC. Translation gives CASSLYSPRQSNNEQFF.

The chain employs TRBV5-4 and TRBJ1-2; tentative D call: TRBD1 (5 bases). Per the germline V gene, CDR1 is SGHNT and CDR2 is YYREEE (reference sequence). This CDR3 comprises 14 residues. Trimming cost V 0 bases and J 4 bases, with 10 bases left between them. The CDR3 DNA sequence: TGTGCCAGCAGCTTGGCAGGGTCCTCCTATGGCTACACCTTC. This encodes CASSLAGSSYGYTF.

The chain joins TRBV28 to TRBJ1-1; 11 bases line up with TRBD1. V lost 2 bases, J lost 5 bases, and 7 bases stayed unmatched. The germline V gene encodes CDR1 MDHEN and CDR2 SYDVKM. The CDR3 runs to 16 residues. The CDR3 sequence is CASSLTGTGGNTEAFF. The DNA of the CDR3 is TGTGCCAGCAGTTTAACCGGGACAGGGGGAAATACTGAAGCTTTCTTT. Full variable domain (rest looked up from reference TRBV28 and TRBJ1-1): DVKVTQSSRYLVKRTGEKVFLECVQDMDHENMFWYRQDPGLGLRLIYFSYDVKMKEKGDIPEGYSVSREKKERFSLILESASTNQTSMYLCASSLTGTGGNTEAFFGQGTRLTVV.

The genes are TRBV11-1 and TRBJ2-7; no firm D call. The CDR3 covers 11 residues. The V gene lost 4 bases and the J gene lost 5 bases, with 6 bases spanning the gap. CDR1 is SGHAT, CDR2 FQDESV, per germline (reference sequence). CDR3 DNA sequence: TGTGCCAGCAGCTCCCTAGACGAGCAGTACTTC. Encoded protein: CASSSLDEQYF.

The chain carries TRBV7-3 and TRBJ2-3, with 8 bases fitting TRBD2. Germline values: CDR1 SGHTA, CDR2 FQGTGA. The CDR3 has 15 residues. The V segment lost 3 bases and the J segment 1 base; nucleotides outside the gene matches: 3. The DNA of the CDR3 is TGTGCCAGCAGCTTTCGGGGGGGAGGCACAGATACGCAGTATTTT. As protein: CASSFRGGGTDTQYF.

This clone has a single count. The V gene is TRBV29-1, the J gene TRBJ1-2; 7 positions match TRBD1. Germline CDR1 reads SQVTM; CDR2 reads ANQGSEA. The CDR3 has 14 residues. J was trimmed by 3 bases and V by 3 bases; bases with no gene match: 7. This CDR3 reads CSVESDRVYYGYTF. In DNA form, the CDR3 reads TGCAGCGTTGAGTCCGACAGGGTGTACTATGGCTACACCTTC.

The chain uses TRBV10-2 and TRBJ2-1; tentatively, D is TRBD2 (6 bases). V lost 3 bases and J 15 bases, leaving 12 bases between the germline ends. The CDR3 has 11 residues. Looked up from germline, CDR1 is WSHSY and CDR2 is SAAADI. The CDR3 DNA follows: TGCGCCAGCAGTGAACTAGCTGCGACGTTCTTC. Amino acid sequence: CASSELAATFF.

The V call is TRBV6-5, the J call TRBJ1-2, with TRBD1 identical over 8 bases. Germline lookup yields CDR1 MNHEY and CDR2 SVGAGI. This CDR3 region has 14 residues. V was pared by 5 bases and J by 3 bases, with 5 bases of the junction left unmatched. CDR3 bases: TGTGCCAGCAGTAGGACAGGGCAGGACTATGGCTACACCTTC. Translating it yields CASSRTGQDYGYTF.

The CDR3 loop reads CASSSQGTNSPLHF. Here the CDR3 DNA reads TGTGCCAGCAGCTCACAGGGGACGAATTCACCCCTCCACTTT. The chain is built from TRBV7-6 and TRBJ1-6; 7 bases match TRBD1. The CDR3 has 14 residues. J was trimmed by 7 bases and V by 4 bases; bases with no gene match: 4. CDR1 SGHVS and CDR2 FNYEAQ come from the germline V gene.

This chain uses TRBV19 with TRBJ1-2; D is possibly TRBD1 (6 bases). The CDR3 totals 16 residues. V shed 7 bases and J shed 3 bases, with 21 bases lying between them. The germline V gene has CDR1 LNHDA and CDR2 SQIVND (reference sequence). CDR3 nucleotides: TGTGCCAGTACGAATATTGCCGGGGGGCGCGACTATGGCTACACCTTC. The encoded protein is CASTNIAGGRDYGYTF.